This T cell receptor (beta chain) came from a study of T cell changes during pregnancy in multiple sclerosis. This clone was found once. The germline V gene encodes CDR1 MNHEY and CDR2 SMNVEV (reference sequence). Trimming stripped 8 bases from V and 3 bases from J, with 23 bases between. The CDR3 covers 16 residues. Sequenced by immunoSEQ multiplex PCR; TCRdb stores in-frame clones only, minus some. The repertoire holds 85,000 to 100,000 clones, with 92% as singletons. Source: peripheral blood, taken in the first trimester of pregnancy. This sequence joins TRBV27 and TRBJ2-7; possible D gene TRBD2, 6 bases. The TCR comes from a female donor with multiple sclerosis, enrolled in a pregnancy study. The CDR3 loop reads CASAGGSGKRLYEQYF. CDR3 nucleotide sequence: TGTGCCAGCGCTGGGGGGAGTGGTAAGAGACTCTACGAGCAGTACTTC.